The sequence of this TCR beta chain was determined in a study of STAT5B mutations in CD4+ large granular lymphocyte leukemia. Looking at the study overall: The CDR3 'QG' motif was associated with a particular HLA allele among healthy donors. Overall study findings and caveats: CD4-sorted patient repertoires seemed more clonal than healthy CD4+ repertoires. Compared with healthy controls (2/35), patient top clones favored TRBV06 (8/27).

Worth noting for this clone: Its target is not known.

This CDR3 is built from 14 residues. Unmatched junction bases numbered 8, after V lost 4 bases and J lost 5 bases. Germline V lookup: CDR1 SGHDT, CDR2 YYEEEE. Method: immunoSEQ multiplex PCR; TCRdb's copy keeps in-frame clones and lacks some. This sample has 30,000 to 40,000 clones, with over 75% found just once. The sequenced sample was CD4+ T cells from blood buffy coats. The V call is TRBV5-6, the J call TRBJ1-1, with 7 bases that match TRBD1. This clonotype originated in a human donor in good health. The CDR3 coding sequence is TGTGCCAGCAGCCTTGGAGGACAGGAAACTGAAGCTTTCTTT. Its translation is CASSLGGQETEAFF.